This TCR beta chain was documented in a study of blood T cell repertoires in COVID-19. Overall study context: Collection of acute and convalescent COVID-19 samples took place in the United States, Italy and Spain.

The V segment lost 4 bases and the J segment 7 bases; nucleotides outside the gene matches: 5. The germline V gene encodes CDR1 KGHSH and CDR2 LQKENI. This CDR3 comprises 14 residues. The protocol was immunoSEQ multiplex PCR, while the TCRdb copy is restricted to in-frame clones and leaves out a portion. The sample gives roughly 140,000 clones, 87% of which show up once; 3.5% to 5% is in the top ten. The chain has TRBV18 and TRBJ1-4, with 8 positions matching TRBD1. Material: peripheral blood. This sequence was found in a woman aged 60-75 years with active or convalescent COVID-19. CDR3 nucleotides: TGTGCCAGCTCACTCCAGGGGGCTTTTGAAAAACTGTTTTTT. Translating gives CASSLQGAFEKLFF.